The text below deals with one T cell receptor beta chain. The data are from a study of blood T cell repertoires in COVID-19. At the level of the study: Samples came from the United States, Italy and Spain, spanning acute and convalescent COVID-19.

Measured with immunoSEQ multiplex PCR; TCRdb has only the in-frame clones, and not every one. The sample has approximately 480,000 clones; roughly nine tenths are singletons. The CDR3 sequence is 12 residues long. Germline CDR1 and CDR2: SGHAT and FQDESV (reference sequence). The V gene lost 6 bases and the J gene lost 3 bases, with 6 bases spanning the gap. This clonotype originated in a man aged 18 to 29 with COVID-19, enrolled during active disease. Sample: peripheral blood. V usage is TRBV11-1 and J usage is TRBJ2-1; D gene unclear. The DNA for the CDR3 is TGTGCCAGCAGTTACAGCTACAATGAGCAGTTCTTC. It translates to CASSYSYNEQFF. The full variable domain, its missing parts supplied by reference TRBV11-1 and TRBJ2-1, is EAEVAQSPRYKITEKSQAVAFWCDPISGHATLYWYRQILGQGPELLVQFQDESVVDDSQLPKDRFSAERLKGVDSTLKIQPAELGDSAMYLCASSYSYNEQFFGPGTRLTVL.